Sequencing of this T cell receptor (beta chain) was carried out in a study of T cell responses to AZD1222 COVID-19 vaccine. Only in-frame clones appear in the TCRdb table, and some are missing; sequencing was by immunoSEQ multiplex PCR. The sample consists of roughly 80,000 clones, about nine tenths of them appearing once. Study-wide results and caveats: Baseline antibody screening turned up just six seropositive AZD1222 recipients. Most donors were white British and more were female, and clonal diversity was possibly underestimated.

Of note for this clone: Its antigen is not identified.

CDR3 length: 14 amino acids. This TCR came from an adult who received the AZD1222 COVID-19 vaccine. The rearrangement joins TRBV7-5 to TRBJ1-5. TRBV7-5 is designated a pseudogene. The starting material was peripheral blood, obtained 28 days after the second AZD1222 dose. The DNA of the CDR3 is TGTGCCAGAAGCTTAGACTCATCCGCTCAGCCCCAGCATTTT. Translation: CARSLDSSAQPQHF.